The 6 T cell receptor beta chains below come from one sample, sequenced in a study of T-cell memory formation after mild COVID-19. Each CDR3 protein gets one entry after TCRdb re-called the 5' RACE reads with MiXCR. The repertoire consists of 210,000 or so distinct CDR3 sequences, with approximately 20% occurring once and the leading ten covering roughly 2.4%. The specimen was PBMCs or a T cell subset sorted from them (not recorded which). Receptors originate from an adult woman who had mild COVID-19 (a few samples of this study predate the infection). Cell type and time point are not known.

The chain carries TRBV2 and TRBJ1-2, with TRBD1 matching over 7 bases. This CDR3 has 15 residues. J was trimmed by 0 bases and V by 4 bases; bases with no gene match: 5. CDR1 SNHLY and CDR2 FYNNEI come from the germline V gene. The CDR3 coding sequence is TGTGCCAGCAGTGTTACAGGGGCAGCTAACTATGGCTACACCTTC. Translation: CASSVTGAANYGYTF.

This clonotype showed up just a few times. The chain has TRBV5-5 and TRBJ2-5; tentatively, D is TRBD2 (5 bases). The germline CDR1 and CDR2 sequences are SGHKS and YYEKEE (reference sequence). With 4 bases removed from V and 5 bases from J, the gap between germline ends came to 15 bases. The CDR3 is 14 amino acids. This CDR3 reads CASSPAAATETQYF. The CDR3, as DNA: TGTGCCAGCAGCCCAGCGGCGGCGACGGAGACCCAGTACTTC.

The J gene is TRBJ2-1, the V gene TRBV29-1, with 8 bases lining up with TRBD2. The germline CDR1 and CDR2 sequences are SQVTM and ANQGSEA. J gave up 1 base and V 5 bases, and 7 bases lay outside the gene matches. The CDR3 covers 15 residues. The CDR3 region is CSVRLSGGSYNEQFF. In nucleotides, the CDR3 is TGCAGCGTTCGCTTGTCGGGGGGGTCCTACAATGAGCAGTTCTTC.

The chain carries TRBV3-1 and TRBJ1-1; 9 bases are shared with TRBD1. This CDR3 has 13 amino acids. The germline gives CDR1 LGHDT, CDR2 YNNKEL (reference sequence). With V trimmed by 6 bases and J by 4 bases, 3 bases remained unmatched. CDR3 sequence (DNA): TGTGCCAGCAGACAGGGACAGGGCACTGAAGCTTTCTTT. Protein sequence: CASRQGQGTEAFF.

V is TRBV7-2 and J is TRBJ2-6, with D perhaps matching TRBD1 (6 bases). CDR1 and CDR2 (germline): SGHTA, FQGNSA. V lost 5 bases, J lost 1 base, and 15 bases lay in between. The CDR3 length is 17 residues. The CDR3 DNA sequence: TGTGCCAGCAGCGCGACAGGTCAGGATTCTGGGGCCAACGTCCTGACTTTC. Encoded protein: CASSATGQDSGANVLTF.

The chain has TRBV24-1 and TRBJ2-3; the match to TRBD1 covers 9 bases. The CDR3 has 17 residues. V was clipped by 6 bases and J by 2 bases; unmatched bases: 11. Per the germline V gene, CDR1 is KGHDR and CDR2 is SFDVKD. CDR3 amino acids: CATSSSRTGVNTDTQYF. As DNA, the CDR3 is TGTGCCACCAGTTCATCCAGGACAGGGGTCAACACAGATACGCAGTATTTT.